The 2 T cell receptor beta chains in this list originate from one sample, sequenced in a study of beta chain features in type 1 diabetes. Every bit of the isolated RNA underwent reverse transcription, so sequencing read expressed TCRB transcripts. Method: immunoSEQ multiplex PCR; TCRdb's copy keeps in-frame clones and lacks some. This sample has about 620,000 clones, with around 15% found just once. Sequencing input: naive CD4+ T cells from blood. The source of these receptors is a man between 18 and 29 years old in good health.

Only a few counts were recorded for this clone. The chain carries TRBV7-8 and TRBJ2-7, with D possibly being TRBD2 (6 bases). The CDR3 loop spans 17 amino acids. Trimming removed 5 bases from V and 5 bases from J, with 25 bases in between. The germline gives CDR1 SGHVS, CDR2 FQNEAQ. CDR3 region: CASSRTPIAAKGNEQYF. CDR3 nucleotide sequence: TGTGCCAGCAGCCGGACCCCGATAGCGGCCAAGGGGAACGAGCAGTACTTC.

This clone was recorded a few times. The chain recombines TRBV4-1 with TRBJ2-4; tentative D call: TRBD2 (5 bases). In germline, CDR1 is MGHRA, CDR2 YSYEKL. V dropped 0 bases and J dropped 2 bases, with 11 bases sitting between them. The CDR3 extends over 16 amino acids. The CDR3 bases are TGCGCCAGCAGCCAAGAAACTAGTGGGACCAAAAACATTCAGTACTTC. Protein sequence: CASSQETSGTKNIQYF.